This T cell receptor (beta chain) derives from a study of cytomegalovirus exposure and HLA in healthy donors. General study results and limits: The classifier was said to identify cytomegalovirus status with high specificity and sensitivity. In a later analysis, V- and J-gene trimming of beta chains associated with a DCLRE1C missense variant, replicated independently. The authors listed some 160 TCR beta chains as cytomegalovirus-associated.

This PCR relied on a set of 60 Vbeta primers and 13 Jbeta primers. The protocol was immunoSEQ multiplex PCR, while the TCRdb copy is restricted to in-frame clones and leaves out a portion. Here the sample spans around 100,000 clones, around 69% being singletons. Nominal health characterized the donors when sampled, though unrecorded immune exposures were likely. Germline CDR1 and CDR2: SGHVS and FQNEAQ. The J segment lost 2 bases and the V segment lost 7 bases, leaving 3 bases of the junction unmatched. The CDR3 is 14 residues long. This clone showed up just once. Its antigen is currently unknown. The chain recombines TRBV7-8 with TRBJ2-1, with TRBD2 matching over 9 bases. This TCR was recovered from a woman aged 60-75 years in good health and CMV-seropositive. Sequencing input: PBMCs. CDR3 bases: TGTGCCAGCACTAGCGGGAAGGCCTACAATGAGCAGTTCTTC. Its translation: CASTSGKAYNEQFF.